This note documents a single TCR beta chain sequence. Its matching antigen is unknown. RNA transcripts provided the source from which TCR beta CDR3 regions were amplified. The TCR CDR3 first-round RT-PCR relied on the HTBI primer set. TCRdb called the multiplex PCR reads again in MiXCR, with one record for every CDR3 protein. Among around 600,000 distinct CDR3 sequences listed, 45% were seen once. These data belong to a study of T cells in Graves' hyperthyroidism and ophthalmopathy. Between the trimmed V and J ends, which lost 3 bases and 2 bases, there was a span of 13 bases. This CDR3 contains 14 residues. The germline CDR1 and CDR2 sequences are DFQATT and SNEGSKA (reference sequence). Study-level findings and limits: Clonotypes that were expanded in thyroid above 0.001 mostly appeared in blood too.

The source is an adult man with Graves' disease, either hyperthyroidism or ophthalmopathy (not recorded which). The chain links TRBV20-1 to TRBJ2-5, with a tentative D call TRBD2 (6 bases). The sample taken for sequencing was peripheral blood or thyroid tissue (not recorded which). In DNA form, the CDR3 reads TGCAGTGCTAGTAATAGGAGGGATCAAGAGACCCAGTACTTC. It is translated as CSASNRRDQETQYF.